The 17 T cell receptor beta chains below come from one sample, sequenced in a study of T cells in Graves' hyperthyroidism and ophthalmopathy. Amplification of TCR beta CDR3 regions was performed using RNA transcripts as template. Primed by the HTBI set, a first-round RT-PCR was run on the TCR CDR3. TCRdb analysed the multiplex PCR reads with MiXCR anew, one entry per CDR3 protein. The sample shows a few hundred thousand distinct CDR3 sequences, about 43% of them seen only once. Sequenced sample: peripheral blood or thyroid tissue (not recorded which). The receptor set was obtained from a woman aged 18-29 years with Graves' hyperthyroidism.

The chain uses TRBV7-9 and TRBJ2-5; D perhaps matches TRBD2 (6 bases). This CDR3 comprises 17 residues. Germline CDR1 is SEHNR and CDR2 is FQNEAQ (reference sequence). Trimming took 3 bases from V and 2 from J, leaving 19 bases between them. Here the CDR3 DNA reads TGTGCCAGCAGCTTGTCCGGTAGCGGACCCCTACAAGAGACCCAGTACTTC. This codes for CASSLSGSGPLQETQYF.

V and J are TRBV7-3 and TRBJ2-7, with D possibly being TRBD2 (8 bases). The V gene lost 4 bases and the J gene lost 2 bases, with 18 bases spanning the gap. The CDR3 has 16 amino acids. CDR1 is SGHTA and CDR2 is FQGTGA in the germline V gene. The CDR3 DNA is TGTGCCAGCAGCTCCTGGGATAGCGGGACAGCCTACGAGCAGTACTTC. Encoded protein: CASSSWDSGTAYEQYF. Together with reference TRBV7-3 and TRBJ2-7, the CDR3 gives the full variable domain: GAGVSQTPSNKVTEKGKYVELRCDPISGHTALYWYRQSLGQGPEFLIYFQGTGAADDSGLPNDRFFAVRPEGSVSTLKIQRTERGDSAVYLCASSSWDSGTAYEQYFGPGTRLTVT.

This clonotype has at least ten counts. The chain has TRBV7-6 and TRBJ2-7, with TRBD2 matching 7 bases. The CDR3 is 14 residues long. V lost 2 bases and J lost 2; bases outside the gene matches: 3. In germline, CDR1 is SGHVS, CDR2 FNYEAQ. The CDR3: CASSLNGRPYEQYF. The CDR3 DNA sequence: TGTGCCAGCAGCTTAAACGGGAGGCCCTACGAGCAGTACTTC.

A word on this clonotype: One end of the junction varies from germline; a read error may be responsible. The CDR3 spells CASSPEHQETQYF. The CDR3 nucleotides read TGTGCTAGCAGCCCTGAACACCAAGAGACCCAGTACTTC. The rearrangement links TRBV7-9 to TRBJ2-5; D call uncertain. The CDR3 extends over 13 amino acids. Germline lookup yields CDR1 SEHNR and CDR2 FQNEAQ (reference sequence).

This clonotype was recorded at least ten times. J is TRBJ1-6 and V is TRBV7-2; the D is unclear. CDR1 SGHTA and CDR2 FQGNSA come from the germline V gene. Trimming removed 5 bases at V and 7 bases at J, with 12 bases between. The CDR3 has 14 residues. The CDR3 DNA reads TGTGCCAGCAGCCAAGAACGGCGAAATTCACCCCTCCACTTT. Translating it yields CASSQERRNSPLHF.

This clonotype turned up a few times. This rearrangement joins TRBV19 to TRBJ2-7, with D possibly TRBD1 on 6 matching bases. Germline values: CDR1 LNHDA, CDR2 SQIVND (reference sequence). This CDR3 has 12 residues. V lost 4 bases, J lost 2 bases, and 6 bases lay in between. This CDR3 reads CASSKGAYEQYF. CDR3 in DNA: TGTGCCAGTAGTAAGGGGGCCTACGAGCAGTACTTC.

This rearrangement joins TRBV20-1 to TRBJ2-7, with D uncertain. Between the trimmed V and J ends, which lost 0 bases and 5 bases, there was a span of 11 bases. There are 13 residues in the CDR3. Germline V CDR1 and CDR2: DFQATT, SNEGSKA (reference sequence). The CDR3 here is CSARDPLGNEQYF. The CDR3 nucleotides are TGCAGTGCTAGAGATCCGTTAGGCAACGAGCAGTACTTC.

The chain recombines TRBV12-3 or TRBV12-4 with TRBJ1-6; 11 nucleotides agree with TRBD1. V shed 7 bases, J shed 6 bases, and the junction held 8 bases outside the gene matches. The CDR3 contains 16 residues. DNA for the CDR3: TGTGCCAGCACCTTAACCGGGACAGGGGGTAATTCACCCCTCCACTTT. Translation gives CASTLTGTGGNSPLHF.

J is TRBJ1-3 and V is TRBV7-9; D is unclear. This CDR3 comprises 15 residues. Germline CDR1 is SEHNR and CDR2 is FQNEAQ (reference sequence). Trimming cost V 8 bases and J 3 bases, with 17 bases left between them. In nucleotides, the CDR3 is TGTGCCAGCTCACGGGCTCCGACGGATGGAAACACCATATATTTT. Its translation: CASSRAPTDGNTIYF.

Details on this clonotype: A much more abundant neighbour one base away suggests this may be a read error. V gene TRBV6-1 combines with J gene TRBJ1-1, with unresolved D. CDR3 length: 11 residues. Trimming took off 7 bases at V and 4 bases at J, with 7 bases between the two ends. The germline V gene encodes CDR1 MNHNS and CDR2 SASEGT. The CDR3 region is CASKASTEAFF. The CDR3 DNA reads TGTGCCAGCAAGGCGAGCACTGAAGCTTTCTTT.

On this clonotype: A single base separates this from a much larger clone, so it may be a read error. This chain uses TRBV10-3 with TRBJ2-7; perhaps TRBD2 as D (5 bases). Germline CDR1 is ENHRY and CDR2 is SYGVKD. CDR3 length: 14 amino acids. The CDR3 protein is CAFSESIGSHEQYF. CDR3 sequence (DNA): TGTGCCTTCAGTGAGTCGATAGGGAGCCACGAGCAGTACTTC.

This chain links TRBV7-9 with TRBJ2-7, with D uncertain. The CDR3 length is 13 residues. V lost 6 bases to trimming and J lost 4 bases, with 13 bases between them. Looked up from germline, CDR1 is SEHNR and CDR2 is FQNEAQ (reference sequence). The CDR3 nucleotides are TGTGCCAGCAGTTCGGACCTTTTATACGAGCAGTACTTC. Its protein is CASSSDLLYEQYF.

This clonotype was seen a few times. The rearrangement links TRBV5-6 to TRBJ2-5; 12 nucleotides align to TRBD2. V was pared by 5 bases and J by 5 bases, with 7 bases of the junction left unmatched. The germline CDR1 and CDR2 sequences are SGHDT and YYEEEE. This CDR3 is 15 amino acids long. The CDR3 reads CASRASGRARETQYF. CDR3 DNA: TGTGCCAGCAGGGCTAGCGGGAGGGCCAGGGAGACCCAGTACTTC. Variable domain in full (rest from reference TRBV5-6 and TRBJ2-5): DAGVTQSPTHLIKTRGQQVTLRCSPKSGHDTVSWYQQALGQGPQFIFQYYEEEERQRGNFPDRFSGHQFPNYSSELNVNALLLGDSALYLCASRASGRARETQYFGPGTRLLVL.

This clonotype was counted many times. The chain combines TRBV9 with TRBJ2-5; perhaps TRBD2 as D (6 bases). The CDR3 length is 14 residues. Germline V CDR1 and CDR2: SGDLS, YYNGEE. Trimming stripped 2 bases from V and 2 bases from J, with 10 bases between. CDR3 amino acids: CASSVGGRQETQYF. DNA for the CDR3: TGTGCCAGCAGCGTTGGAGGGCGGCAAGAGACCCAGTACTTC.

The chain has TRBV6-6 and TRBJ1-1; D possibly corresponds to TRBD1 (6 bases). V lost 5 bases and J 6 bases, leaving 10 bases between the germline ends. Looked up from germline, CDR1 is MNHNY and CDR2 is SVGAGI (reference sequence). The CDR3 runs to 12 residues. As DNA, the CDR3 is TGTGCCAGCAGTACGGGGGGCGCTGAAGCTTTCTTT. Translating gives CASSTGGAEAFF.

The sample holds many counts of this clonotype. CDR3: CASSPGQTRGKLFF. DNA of the CDR3: TGTGCCAGCAGCCCGGGACAGACTAGGGGAAAACTGTTTTTT. The chain couples TRBV2 to TRBJ1-4; 7 positions match TRBD1. Losses at the gene ends were 6 bases for V and 10 bases for J; bases not matched to a gene: 11. The CDR3 is 14 residues long. The germline gives CDR1 SNHLY, CDR2 FYNNEI.

The chain joins TRBV10-3 to TRBJ1-6, with TRBD1 as a possible D gene (5 bases). This CDR3 has 15 residues. The V and J ends lost 7 bases and 7 bases respectively, with 17 bases between them. Germline values: CDR1 ENHRY, CDR2 SYGVKD. The CDR3 here is CAITEGTQLNSPLHF. Here the CDR3 DNA reads TGTGCCATCACCGAAGGGACCCAGCTGAATTCACCCCTCCACTTT.